These 30 T cell receptor beta chains were all obtained from the same sample, sequenced in a study of cytotoxic CD8 clonotypes in ibrutinib-treated CLL. Only in-frame clones appear in the TCRdb table, and some are missing; sequencing was by immunoSEQ multiplex PCR. The sample includes about 160,000 clones, roughly 90% seen only once; the top ten take 3% to 3.5%. Sequences were derived from PBMCs, sampled at disease progression, from a patient treated with ibrutinib. The receptors here all came from a human donor with chronic lymphocytic leukemia.

This chain joins TRBV28 and TRBJ2-7, with TRBD1 matching over 10 bases. CDR1 and CDR2 (germline): MDHEN, SYDVKM. Trimming at V came to 10 bases and at J to 7 bases, leaving 16 bases not matched to a gene. There are 15 residues in the CDR3. CDR3 bases: TGTGCCACCGGGACAGGGGACATCCCTATCGGGGAGCAGTACTTC. Translated: CATGTGDIPIGEQYF.

CDR3 region: CASSRQGSGYTF. The DNA for the CDR3 is TGTGCCAGCAGCAGACAGGGGTCCGGCTACACCTTC. This rearrangement joins TRBV6-6 to TRBJ1-2, with 8 bases that match TRBD1. Looked up from germline, CDR1 is MNHNY and CDR2 is SVGAGI (reference sequence). Trimming took 6 bases from V and 8 from J; bases not matched to a gene: 5. The CDR3 is 12 amino acids.

The chain has TRBV29-1 and TRBJ2-5, with D unclear. CDR1 and CDR2 (germline): SQVTM, ANQGSEA. V was pared by 4 bases and J by 5 bases, with 11 bases between. The CDR3 spans 12 residues. The DNA of the CDR3 is TGCAGCGTTGGTCTCAGTGGGGAGACCCAGTACTTC. Its translation is CSVGLSGETQYF. The full variable domain, its missing parts supplied by reference TRBV29-1 and TRBJ2-5, is SAVISQKPSRDICQRGTSLTIQCQVDSQVTMMFWYRQQPGQSLTLIATANQGSEATYESGFVIDKFPISRPNLTFSTLTVSNMSPEDSSIYLCSVGLSGETQYFGPGTRLLVL.

The rearrangement joins TRBV11-2 to TRBJ1-1; unclear D gene. The V gene lost 5 bases and the J gene lost 10 bases, with 14 bases spanning the gap. Germline values: CDR1 SGHAT, CDR2 FQNNGV. The CDR3 has 12 residues. In nucleotides, the CDR3 is TGTGCCAGCAGCCGAGGACCCAAGAGAGCTTTCTTT. Protein: CASSRGPKRAFF.

The V and J genes are TRBV7-9 and TRBJ2-7; 7 bases line up with TRBD2. J was trimmed by 5 bases and V by 3 bases; bases with no gene match: 13. This CDR3 has 16 residues. Germline loops: CDR1 SEHNR, CDR2 FQNEAQ (reference sequence). CDR3 sequence reads: CASSFASGTSLDEQYF. The CDR3, as DNA: TGTGCCAGCAGCTTTGCGAGCGGGACCTCCCTAGACGAGCAGTACTTC.

The rearrangement links TRBV5-8 to TRBJ1-5; TRBD1 matches at 7 bases. The CDR3 runs to 15 residues. Germline V CDR1 and CDR2: SGHTS, YDEGEE. With V trimmed by 3 bases and J by 3 bases, 6 bases remained unmatched. DNA of the CDR3: TGTGCCAGCAGCTCAGGGACAGCCTACAATCAGCCCCAGCATTTT. Encoded protein: CASSSGTAYNQPQHF.

The chain couples TRBV28 to TRBJ1-2; D not certain. The CDR3 is made up of 14 amino acids. The germline CDR1 and CDR2 sequences are MDHEN and SYDVKM. The V end lost 3 bases, the J end lost 3 bases, and 11 bases lay between the germline ends. The CDR3 sequence is CASSLEGGYYGYTF. In DNA form, the CDR3 reads TGTGCCAGCAGTTTGGAAGGAGGTTACTATGGCTACACCTTC.

This chain connects TRBV7-9 to TRBJ1-5; no reliable D call. The length of the CDR3 is 15 residues. Germline V gives CDR1 SEHNR, CDR2 FQNEAQ (reference sequence). With 6 bases removed from V and 2 bases from J, the gap between germline ends came to 14 bases. This CDR3 is CASRSTEVGNQPQHF. For the CDR3, the DNA is TGTGCCAGCAGATCAACAGAGGTGGGCAATCAGCCCCAGCATTTT.

This clone appeared a few times. The V gene is TRBV19, the J gene TRBJ2-7, with 7 bases lining up with TRBD1. This CDR3 is 12 amino acids long. Losses at the gene ends were 10 bases for V and 2 bases for J; bases not matched to a gene: 5. Germline-derived CDR1 and CDR2 are LNHDA and SQIVND (reference sequence). CDR3 in amino acids: CATRQGAYEQYF. The CDR3 DNA follows: TGTGCCACCCGACAGGGTGCCTACGAGCAGTACTTC.

This sequence joins TRBV6-1 and TRBJ1-1; D is possibly TRBD1 (5 bases). There are 13 residues in the CDR3. The germline V gene has CDR1 MNHNS and CDR2 SASEGT. V was clipped by 5 bases and J by 3 bases, with 10 bases between them. CDR3 nucleotides: TGTGCCAGCAGTCCTCGAGGGGACACTGAAGCTTTCTTT. This translates into CASSPRGDTEAFF.

The chain carries TRBV11-2 and TRBJ2-5; perhaps TRBD2 as D (7 bases). Germline CDR1 and CDR2: SGHAT and FQNNGV. The CDR3 runs to 13 residues. V dropped 3 bases and J dropped 9 bases, with 14 bases sitting between them. The CDR3 region is CASSFGWEGAQYF. The CDR3 nucleotides are TGTGCCAGCAGCTTCGGCTGGGAGGGGGCCCAGTACTTC.

The rearrangement joins TRBV28 to TRBJ2-7; 10 nucleotides match TRBD1. There are 19 residues in the CDR3. V was clipped by 3 bases and J by 4 bases; unmatched bases: 18. Germline loops: CDR1 MDHEN, CDR2 SYDVKM. The CDR3 DNA sequence: TGTGCCAGCAGTTTGACGGTCGGGACAGGGGCTCCTCTAACTTACGAGCAGTACTTC. Its translation: CASSLTVGTGAPLTYEQYF.

The genes are TRBV4-1 and TRBJ2-3, with a possible D match to TRBD2 (6 bases). This CDR3 is built from 16 residues. Trimming shortened V by 0 bases and J by 0 bases, and 10 bases separated the two germline ends. CDR1 is MGHRA, CDR2 YSYEKL, per germline. CDR3 coding DNA: TGCGCCAGCAGCCAAGAAGGCGGGGCGAGCACAGATACGCAGTATTTT. Protein product: CASSQEGGASTDTQYF.

V is TRBV9 and J is TRBJ2-7, with TRBD2 matching over 10 bases. The CDR3 has 14 amino acids. Germline V gives CDR1 SGDLS, CDR2 YYNGEE. V shed 0 bases, J shed 6 bases, and the junction held 3 bases outside the gene matches. The CDR3 nucleotides read TGTGCCAGCAGCGTAGTGGTAGCGGGAGGCGAGCAGTACTTC. Amino acids: CASSVVVAGGEQYF.

The chain employs TRBV27 and TRBJ2-3; maybe TRBD2 (6 bases). The germline gives CDR1 MNHEY, CDR2 SMNVEV (reference sequence). The CDR3 contains 17 residues. V was clipped by 1 base and J by 2 bases, with 16 bases between them. CDR3 DNA sequence: TGTGCCAGCAGTTTATTCGGAGGGGCCGGCCCCACAGATACGCAGTATTTT. It is translated as CASSLFGGAGPTDTQYF.

The V and J genes are TRBV5-5 and TRBJ2-7; D is ambiguous. V lost 0 bases to trimming and J lost 0 bases, with 4 bases between them. The germline gives CDR1 SGHKS, CDR2 YYEKEE (reference sequence). The CDR3 extends over 13 amino acids. As DNA, the CDR3 is TGTGCCAGCAGCTTGGACGGCTCCTACGAGCAGTACTTC. Protein sequence: CASSLDGSYEQYF.

V usage is TRBV7-9 and J usage is TRBJ2-6, with D tentatively TRBD2 (6 bases). V lost 9 bases and J 0 bases, leaving 21 bases between the germline ends. Germline loops: CDR1 SEHNR, CDR2 FQNEAQ (reference sequence). There are 18 residues in the CDR3. The CDR3, as DNA: TGTGCCAGGACCAATTTGGGCGGGGTGATCTCTGGGGCCAACGTCCTGACTTTC. Amino acids: CARTNLGGVISGANVLTF.

CDR3 amino acids: CASSPFPGVFYEQYF. CDR3 nucleotide sequence: TGTGCCAGCAGCCCTTTCCCGGGCGTCTTCTACGAGCAGTACTTC. The chain recombines TRBV11-2 with TRBJ2-7; D unresolved. V dropped 5 bases and J dropped 3 bases, with 17 bases sitting between them. This CDR3 is 15 amino acids long. The germline gives CDR1 SGHAT, CDR2 FQNNGV.

The chain links TRBV6-1 to TRBJ1-2; TRBD1 agrees at 7 bases. CDR1 and CDR2 from the germline V gene are MNHNS and SASEGT. The CDR3 contains 15 residues. V shed 1 base and J 0 bases; nucleotides not matched to a gene: 2. CDR3 residues: CASSEVGTANYGYTF. The CDR3 region has the DNA TGTGCCAGCAGTGAAGTTGGGACAGCTAACTATGGCTACACCTTC.

The chain recombines TRBV5-6 with TRBJ1-3, with unresolved D. Trimming took off 4 bases at V and 3 bases at J, with 8 bases between the two ends. The CDR3 totals 13 residues. Looked up from germline, CDR1 is SGHDT and CDR2 is YYEEEE. In nucleotides, the CDR3 is TGTGCCAGCAGCCTATTGTATGGAAACACCATATATTTT. Its translation: CASSLLYGNTIYF.

The rearrangement uses TRBV7-2 and TRBJ2-1; no firm D call. Germline CDR1 is SGHTA and CDR2 is FQGNSA. This CDR3 is 13 amino acids long. V lost 6 bases and J 7 bases, leaving 13 bases between the germline ends. The CDR3, as DNA: TGTGCCAGCAGTTATGCAACCAAAAATGAGCAGTTCTTC. This encodes CASSYATKNEQFF. Complete variable domain (other parts from reference TRBV7-2 and TRBJ2-1): GAGVSQSPSNKVTEKGKDVELRCDPISGHTALYWYRQSLGQGLEFLIYFQGNSAPDKSGLPSDRFSAERTGGSVSTLTIQRTQQEDSAVYLCASSYATKNEQFFGPGTRLTVL.

This clone was seen once. The chain couples TRBV28 to TRBJ2-3; tentatively, D is TRBD1 or TRBD2 (5 bases each). The CDR3 covers 16 residues. The germline V and J ends were trimmed by 2 bases and 0 bases, with 12 bases remaining between them. Germline CDR1 MDHEN, CDR2 SYDVKM. The CDR3 loop reads CASSLAGRVSTDTQYF. The DNA of the CDR3 is TGTGCCAGCAGTTTAGCGGGCAGGGTAAGCACAGATACGCAGTATTTT.

The J gene is TRBJ2-5, the V gene TRBV30; D is unresolved. Between the trimmed V and J ends, which lost 2 bases and 1 base, there was a span of 5 bases. This CDR3 has 12 residues. Germline CDR1 is GTSNPN and CDR2 is SVGIG (reference sequence). CDR3 in amino acids: CAWSRSQETQYF. The CDR3 nucleotides are TGTGCCTGGAGTCGGAGCCAAGAGACCCAGTACTTC.

V usage is TRBV28 and J usage is TRBJ1-1; 8 bases align to TRBD1. Germline-derived CDR1 and CDR2 are MDHEN and SYDVKM. This CDR3 is 15 amino acids long. V lost 5 bases and J lost 1; bases outside the gene matches: 6. For the CDR3, the DNA is TGTGCCAGCAGTCCCCCCGGGACAGGGAACACTGAAGCTTTCTTT. Amino acid sequence: CASSPPGTGNTEAFF.

V gene TRBV5-1 combines with J gene TRBJ2-7, with a weak D call TRBD1 (6 bases). The CDR3 is made up of 16 amino acids. Germline loops: CDR1 SGHRS, CDR2 YFSETQ. The ends were cut back, 0 bases at V and 6 bases at J, with 19 bases in the middle. The CDR3 reads CASSLGDNRVGSEQYF. The CDR3 bases are TGCGCCAGCAGCTTGGGGGACAACAGGGTTGGGAGCGAGCAGTACTTC.

This chain uses TRBV7-9 with TRBJ1-3, with TRBD1 matching 7 bases. Looked up from germline, CDR1 is SEHNR and CDR2 is FQNEAQ (reference sequence). The CDR3 sequence is 14 residues long. V shed 5 bases and J 3 bases; nucleotides not matched to a gene: 4. This chain's CDR3 is CASSQRQGGNTIYF. The CDR3 nucleotides are TGTGCCAGCAGCCAGAGACAGGGTGGAAACACCATATATTTT.

The CDR3 region has the DNA TGTGCCAGCAGCCCAACGTCCGTCGGGACGAAACCCTACGAGCAGTACTTC. This translates into CASSPTSVGTKPYEQYF. The chain uses TRBV28 and TRBJ2-7; D tentatively fits TRBD1 or TRBD2 (5 bases each). V was cut by 6 bases and J by 2 bases, with 23 bases left in between. This CDR3 is 17 amino acids long. CDR1 is MDHEN, CDR2 SYDVKM, per germline.

The chain couples TRBV2 to TRBJ2-7; a weak D match, TRBD1 (5 bases). The V end was cut by 5 bases, the J end by 13 bases, with 21 bases between. This CDR3 is 13 amino acids long. CDR1 and CDR2 (germline): SNHLY, FYNNEI. As DNA, the CDR3 is TGTGCCAGCAGTTCACGGAAGGGGTTATCGCATTACTTC. Translation gives CASSSRKGLSHYF. Together with reference TRBV2 and TRBJ2-7, the CDR3 gives the full variable domain: EPEVTQTPSHQVTQMGQEVILRCVPISNHLYFYWYRQILGQKVEFLVSFYNNEISEKSEIFDDQFSVERPDGSNFTLKIRSTKLEDSAMYFCASSSRKGLSHYFGPGTRLTVT.

The rearrangement joins TRBV5-1 to TRBJ2-2; 7 nucleotides match TRBD1. Germline values: CDR1 SGHRS, CDR2 YFSETQ. The CDR3 has 15 residues. V lost 4 bases and J lost 2; bases outside the gene matches: 5. The DNA for the CDR3 is TGCGCCAGCAGCCCCCGGGACAGCAACACCGGGGAGCTGTTTTTT. Translation: CASSPRDSNTGELFF.

The chain joins TRBV19 to TRBJ2-1, with 12 nucleotides matching TRBD2. The CDR3 sequence is 15 residues long. Germline V lookup: CDR1 LNHDA, CDR2 SQIVND (reference sequence). Trimming took 5 bases from V and 8 from J; bases not matched to a gene: 7. The CDR3, as DNA: TGTGCCAGTAGTCGGCTAGCGGGAGGGCACGATGAGCAGTTCTTC. Translation: CASSRLAGGHDEQFF.